A selection of T cell receptor beta chains follows, all from one sample in a study of blood T cells in healthy people across ages. TCRdb used MiXCR to reprocess the 5' RACE reads, holding one entry per CDR3 protein. The sample lists 800,000 to 950,000 distinct CDR3 sequences; almost 30% were seen once. This sample was shared with a second study, whose subject was T cells of mothers and their children.

Sequencing used blood. These receptors were obtained from a middle-aged woman in good health. CDR3s include the opening cysteine and the closing phenylalanine or tryptophan. Some rows have no size entry. The others give once, few or many, or a class for an expanded clone.

TRBJ1-2,17,TRBV9,.,CASSVASAGADLYGYTF
TRBJ1-1,14,TRBV20-1,.,CSARDTGGNTEAFF
TRBJ2-1,12,TRBV6-6,.,CAIGTGQVEQFF
TRBJ1-1,16,TRBV5-1,few,CASSLVGGVLNTEAFF
TRBJ2-7,13,TRBV29-1,many,CSVEADSSYEQYF
TRBJ1-2,15,TRBV27,few,CASSLSTGDFYGYTF
TRBJ2-7,13,TRBV29-1,many,CSVPGQGFHEQYF
TRBJ2-7,15,TRBV9,.,CASSVLPDSSYEQYF
TRBJ2-5,17,TRBV4-1,many,CASSPGGTSGAQETQYF
TRBJ2-1,14,TRBV25-1,few,CASSELGSRDEQFF
TRBJ2-1,17,TRBV4-2,few,CASSPTPLAGGRDEQFF
TRBJ1-5,13,TRBV20-1,few,CSALRQPNQPQHF
TRBJ2-7,16,TRBV5-1,few,CASSSSDGGKGYEQYF
TRBJ1-2,13,TRBV7-2,few,CASSSTVGYGYTF
TRBJ2-1,15,TRBV12-3/TRBV12-4,.,CASATRDRGMFGQFF
TRBJ1-2,13,TRBV20-1,few,CSAPDRDGGGYTF
TRBJ2-7,14,TRBV7-2,many,CASSLSKDSYEQYF
TRBJ2-7,12,TRBV20-1,.,CSARAGGGEQYF
TRBJ2-7,12,TRBV7-9,.,CTSSLTYDEQYF
TRBJ2-1,15,TRBV29-1,many,CSVEDLSSREIGEFF
TRBJ2-7,14,TRBV5-1,.,CASRLERGLTEQYF
TRBJ1-2,16,TRBV3-1,.,CASSRDQTSGSYGYTF
TRBJ2-3,15,TRBV9,.,CASSVDPGDSDTQYF
TRBJ2-7,17,TRBV4-3,few,CASSDRTGTGFIGEQYF
TRBJ1-1,11,TRBV2,.,CASSPDGEAFF
TRBJ2-3,13,TRBV29-1,many,CSVGYSRTDTQYF